This T cell receptor (beta chain) was recorded in a study of blood T cell repertoires in COVID-19. Study-wide context: COVID-19 samples, acute and convalescent, were from the United States, Italy and Spain.

Germline V gives CDR1 SGHRS, CDR2 YFSETQ. The germline V and J ends were trimmed by 0 bases and 5 bases, with 11 bases remaining between them. CDR3 length: 14 residues. Original processing notes: Researchers report that nucleated cell counts were estimated from reference gene primer amplification. Assay used: immunoSEQ multiplex PCR; TCRdb lists only in-frame clones, some missing. V and J calls and clone size come straight from that table; D and trimming were deduced from the DNA. The table has approximately 220,000 clones, roughly 84% seen once. Sequencing was done on a sample of peripheral blood. The source is a man between 45 and 60 years old who had recovered from COVID-19. This chain joins TRBV5-1 and TRBJ2-5, with D possibly being TRBD1 (6 bases). The CDR3 coding sequence is TGCGCCAGCAGCTTGGAGCCAAGGGGGGAGACCCAGTACTTC. The encoded protein is CASSLEPRGETQYF. The entire variable domain, with the rest obtained from reference TRBV5-1 and TRBJ2-5, is as follows: KAGVTQTPRYLIKTRGQQVTLSCSPISGHRSVSWYQQTPGQGLQFLFEYFSETQRNKGNFPGRFSGRQFSNSRSEMNVSTLELGDSALYLCASSLEPRGETQYFGPGTRLLVL.